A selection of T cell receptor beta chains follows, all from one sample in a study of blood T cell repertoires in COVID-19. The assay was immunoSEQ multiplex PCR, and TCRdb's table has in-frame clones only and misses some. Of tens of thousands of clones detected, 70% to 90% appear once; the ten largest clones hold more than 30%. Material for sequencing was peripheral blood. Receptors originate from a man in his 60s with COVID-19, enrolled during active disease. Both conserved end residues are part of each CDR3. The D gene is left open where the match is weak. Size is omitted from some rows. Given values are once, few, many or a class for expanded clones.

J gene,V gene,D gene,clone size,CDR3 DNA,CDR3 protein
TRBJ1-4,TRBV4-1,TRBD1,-,TGCGCCAGCAGCCAAGAACCGGGCAGGGGGTATGAAAAACTGTTTTTT,CASSQEPGRGYEKLFF
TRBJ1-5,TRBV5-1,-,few,TGCGCCAGCAGCCCGGACATCGGTCAGCCCCAGCATTTT,CASSPDIGQPQHF
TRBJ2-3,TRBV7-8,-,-,TGTGCCAGCAGCTACTTTAGCACAGATACGCAGTATTTT,CASSYFSTDTQYF
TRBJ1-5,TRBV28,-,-,TGTGCCAGCAGTTTAGTGGAAGTCCGGAGGGTCGGCCAGCCCCAGCATTTT,CASSLVEVRRVGQPQHF
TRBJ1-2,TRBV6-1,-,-,TGTGCCAGCAGTGACCCGCGGGTAGTTGGCTATGGCTACACCTTC,CASSDPRVVGYGYTF
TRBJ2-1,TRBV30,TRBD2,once,TGTGCCTGGGGGAGGCTAGCGGGAGATGAGCAGTTCTTC,CAWGRLAGDEQFF
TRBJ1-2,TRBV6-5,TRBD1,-,TGTGCCAGCGGGACAGGGGGCTCAAACTATGGCTACACCTTC,CASGTGGSNYGYTF
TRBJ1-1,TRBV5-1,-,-,TGCGCCAGCAGTTACGGACAGTTTCTGAACACTGAAGCTTTCTTT,CASSYGQFLNTEAFF
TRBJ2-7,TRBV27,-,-,TGTGCCAGCAGTTTATCGTCGGGAAGGACGACCGAGCAGTACTTC,CASSLSSGRTTEQYF
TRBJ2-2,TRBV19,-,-,TGTGCCAGTACGGAGCAGACGAACACCGGGGAGCTGTTTTTT,CASTEQTNTGELFF
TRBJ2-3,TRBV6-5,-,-,TGTGCCAGCAGTTATCAGGGCCCAGATACGCAGTATTTT,CASSYQGPDTQYF
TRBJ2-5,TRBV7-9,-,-,TGTGCCAGCAGCCAGCCCCCTGGACAGTCCCAAGAGACCCAGTACTTC,CASSQPPGQSQETQYF
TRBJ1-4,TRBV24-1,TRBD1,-,TGTGCCACCACCCCGGGACAGGGCACTGAAAAACTGTTTTTT,CATTPGQGTEKLFF
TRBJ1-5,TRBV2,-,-,TGTGCCAGCAGGGCCGGACAGAGCAATCAGCCCCAGCATTTT,CASRAGQSNQPQHF
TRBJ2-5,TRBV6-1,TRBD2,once,TGTGCCAGCAGTGAGCGGGGGGGCGAAAAGACCCAGTACTTC,CASSERGGEKTQYF
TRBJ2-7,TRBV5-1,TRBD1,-,TGCGCCAGCAGCTGGGGACAGGGAGCCTCCTACGAGCAGTACTTC,CASSWGQGASYEQYF
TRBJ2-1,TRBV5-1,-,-,TGCGCCAGCAGCGGAGGCCAATCCTACAATGAGCAGTTCTTC,CASSGGQSYNEQFF
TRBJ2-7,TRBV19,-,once,TGTGCCAGTAGCTATCCGGGGACGGGGGTATACGAGCAGTACTTC,CASSYPGTGVYEQYF
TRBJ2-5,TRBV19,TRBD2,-,TGTGCCAGTAGTTTAGACCCAGCGGGGTTAAAGACCCAGTACTTC,CASSLDPAGLKTQYF
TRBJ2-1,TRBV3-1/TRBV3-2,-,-,TGTGCCAGCAGCCAAGGGCGGGCCGGTGAGCAGTTCTTC,CASSQGRAGEQFF